This T cell receptor (beta chain) was observed in a study of blood T cell repertoires in COVID-19. On the study more broadly: Sites in the United States, Italy and Spain provided acute and convalescent COVID-19 samples. PBMCs, B-cell-depleted T cells, or T cells provided the cDNA or gDNA that made up the material.

Sequenced by immunoSEQ multiplex PCR; TCRdb stores in-frame clones only, minus some. The sample includes some 250,000 clones, more than 75% seen only once; the top ten take roughly 3%. This CDR3 comprises 15 residues. V trimming: 1 base; J trimming: 7 bases; junction bases outside the gene matches: 6. Germline V lookup: CDR1 SGHNT, CDR2 YYREEE (reference sequence). The V call is TRBV5-4, the J call TRBJ2-1; 9 nucleotides align to TRBD2. The sequence came from a woman in her twenties or thirties who had recovered from COVID-19. The sample taken for sequencing was peripheral blood. In DNA, the CDR3 is TGTGCCAGCAGCTTGATGCGGGGGGGTGGTAATGAGCAGTTCTTC. Protein: CASSLMRGGGNEQFF. The entire variable domain, with the rest obtained from reference TRBV5-4 and TRBJ2-1, is as follows: ETGVTQSPTHLIKTRGQQVTLRCSSQSGHNTVSWYQQALGQGPQFIFQYYREEENGRGNFPPRFSGLQFPNYSSELNVNALELDDSALYLCASSLMRGGGNEQFFGPGTRLTVL.